The clone carrying this T cell receptor beta chain appeared once. Its target is not known. A single base separates this from a much larger clone, so it may be a read error. Every TCR beta cDNA library bore unique molecular identifiers. Using its own MiXCR run on the PCR reads, TCRdb lists one record per CDR3 protein. The table shows around 400,000 distinct CDR3 sequences, with about a third occurring only once. These data are taken from a study of post-analysis software for immune sequencing data. The germline V gene encodes CDR1 SGHTA and CDR2 FQGNSA. This CDR3 comprises 14 residues. General study results and limits: TRBV segments more frequent in patients than in controls numbered roughly five and included TRBV5-6, TRBV5-1 and TRBV20-1.

Specimen: blood. The TCR originated in a girl aged 10-17 years with multiple sclerosis. V gene TRBV7-2 combines with J gene TRBJ1-2; D gene uncertain. The CDR3 reads CASSLEAAYYGCTF. The CDR3 DNA reads TGTGCCAGCAGCTTAGAAGCAGCGTACTATGGCTGCACCTTC. Drawing the rest from reference TRBV7-2 and TRBJ1-2, the complete variable domain is GAGVSQSPSNKVTEKGKDVELRCDPISGHTALYWYRQSLGQGLEFLIYFQGNSAPDKSGLPSDRFSAERTGGSVSTLTIQRTQQEDSAVYLCASSLEAAYYGCTFGSGTRLTVV.